This TCR beta chain was captured in a study of T cell responses to AZD1222 COVID-19 vaccine. Findings and caveats of the study: Donors were chiefly white British, with a greater number of females, and clonal diversity was perhaps underestimated. The study found Spike-specific TCR breadth and depth rose after two AZD1222 doses. In all cases, repertoires were sampled only after the peak T cell response.

The repertoire was sequenced with immunoSEQ multiplex PCR; TCRdb's copy has only in-frame clones and lacks some. The sample has under 85,000 clones; around 90% are singletons. Germline lookup yields CDR1 PRHDT and CDR2 FYEKMQ (reference sequence). V gave up 5 bases and J gave up 4 bases; unmatched junction bases: 12. This CDR3 comprises 17 residues. A word on this clone: Its antigen is undetermined.

Sequenced material: peripheral blood, taken on day 0 of MenACWY control vaccination. This sequence joins TRBV13 and TRBJ2-3, with 10 nucleotides matching TRBD1. This sequence was found in an adult in good health. The CDR3 sequence is CASSDLRLTGGPDTQYF. DNA of the CDR3: TGTGCCAGCAGCGACCTTAGGTTGACAGGGGGCCCAGATACGCAGTATTTT.